The T cell receptor (beta chain) under discussion was sequenced for a study of shared clonotypes between healthy human individuals. As for the study in general: CD4 naive and CD4 memory each took three plates per donor, while CD8 naive took two and CD8 memory one.

Using around 180 ng DNA, about 29,000 T cell genomes, the sorted-subset replicate PCRs were run. Sequenced by immunoSEQ multiplex PCR; TCRdb stores in-frame clones only, minus some. The data contain 2.3 million or so clones, more than 85% of them singletons. About this clone: Its specificity is unknown.

The CDR3 has 15 amino acids. The germline gives CDR1 LGHNA, CDR2 YSLEER. The V and J ends lost 3 bases and 4 bases respectively, with 13 bases between them. Overall study results and limits: Around 5% of naive CD4 clonotypes were common to a handful of donors.

The specimen was naive CD4+ T cells from PBMCs. The subset denotes: CD45RA+ positively selected. The chain carries TRBV4-3 and TRBJ2-1, with D possibly matching TRBD2 (6 bases). This TCR was recovered from a man aged 18 to 30 in good health. Some clones in this sample may be carry-over from other donors' samples. The CDR3 DNA follows: TGCGCCAGCAGCCACCGAGCGGGCGATTACAATGAGCAGTTCTTC. Its translation: CASSHRAGDYNEQFF.